The present T cell receptor beta chain was sequenced within a study of cytomegalovirus exposure and HLA in healthy donors. This clone was seen more than once but under ten times. The antigen is undetermined. Regarding the study as a whole: The investigators catalogued some 160 TCR beta chains as cytomegalovirus-associated. A later analysis reportedly identified an Asian-associated ancestry cluster as carrying fewer N-insertions than the approximately 670-donor mean. Researchers reported in a later analysis that a missense DCLRE1C variant was tied to TCR beta V- and J-gene trimming.

V was shortened by 7 bases and J by 6 bases, with 13 bases between the two germline ends. Per the germline V gene, CDR1 is SGHRS and CDR2 is YFSETQ. This CDR3 is built from 13 residues. 13 Jbeta primers and 60 Vbeta primers were used for the PCR. The method was immunoSEQ multiplex PCR; TCRdb's version includes in-frame clones alone and lacks a portion of them. The table shows 65,000 to 90,000 clones, with more than 75% occurring only once. The clonotype was recovered from a man aged 18 to 35 in good health and CMV-seronegative. The V gene is TRBV5-1, the J gene TRBJ1-4, with unresolved D. Input material: PBMCs. The CDR3 nucleotides read TGCGCCAGCGCGCGGCGGATGGATGAAAAACTGTTTTTT. Its translation is CASARRMDEKLFF.